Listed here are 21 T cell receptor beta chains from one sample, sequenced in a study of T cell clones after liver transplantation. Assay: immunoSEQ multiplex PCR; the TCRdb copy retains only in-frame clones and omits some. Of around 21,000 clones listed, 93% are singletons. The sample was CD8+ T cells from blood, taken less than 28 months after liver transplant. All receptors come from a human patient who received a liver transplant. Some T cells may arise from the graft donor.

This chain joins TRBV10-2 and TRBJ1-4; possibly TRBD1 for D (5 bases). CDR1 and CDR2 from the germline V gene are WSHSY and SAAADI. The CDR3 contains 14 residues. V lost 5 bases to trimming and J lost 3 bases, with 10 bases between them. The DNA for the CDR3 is TGCGCCAGCAGTAACGGAGGGGCTAATGAAAAACTGTTTTTT. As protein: CASSNGGANEKLFF.

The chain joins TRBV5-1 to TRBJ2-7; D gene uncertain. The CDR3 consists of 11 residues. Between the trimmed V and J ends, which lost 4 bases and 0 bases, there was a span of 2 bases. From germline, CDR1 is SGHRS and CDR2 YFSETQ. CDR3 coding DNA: TGCGCCAGCAGCGACTCCTACGAGCAGTACTTC. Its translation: CASSDSYEQYF.

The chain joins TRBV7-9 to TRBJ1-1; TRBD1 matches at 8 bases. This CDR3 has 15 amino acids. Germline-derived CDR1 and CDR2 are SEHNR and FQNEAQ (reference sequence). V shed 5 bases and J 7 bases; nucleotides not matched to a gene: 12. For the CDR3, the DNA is TGTGCCAGCAGCCCGACCTCAGGGGGCGAAGGTGAAGCTTTCTTT. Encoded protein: CASSPTSGGEGEAFF.

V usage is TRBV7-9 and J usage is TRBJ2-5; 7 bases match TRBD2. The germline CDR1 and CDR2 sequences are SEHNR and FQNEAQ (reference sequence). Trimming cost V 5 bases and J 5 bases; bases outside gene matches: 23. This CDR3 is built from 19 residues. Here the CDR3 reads CASSPAFGGSQTLRETQYF. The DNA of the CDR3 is TGTGCCAGCAGCCCTGCCTTCGGCGGGAGTCAAACCCTACGGGAGACCCAGTACTTC.

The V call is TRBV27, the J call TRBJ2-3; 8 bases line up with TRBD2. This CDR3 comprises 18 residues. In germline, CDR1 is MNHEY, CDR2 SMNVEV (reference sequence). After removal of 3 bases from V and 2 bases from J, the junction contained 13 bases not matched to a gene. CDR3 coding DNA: TGTGCCAGCAGTTTGGTCGCTAGCGGGTGGTCCTACACAGATACGCAGTATTTT. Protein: CASSLVASGWSYTDTQYF.

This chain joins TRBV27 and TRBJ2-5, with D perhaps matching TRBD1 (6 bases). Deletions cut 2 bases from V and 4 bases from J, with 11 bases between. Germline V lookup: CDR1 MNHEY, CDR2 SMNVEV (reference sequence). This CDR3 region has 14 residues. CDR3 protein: CASSLRGRGETQYF. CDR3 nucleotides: TGTGCCAGCAGTTTACGGGGCAGGGGAGAGACCCAGTACTTC.

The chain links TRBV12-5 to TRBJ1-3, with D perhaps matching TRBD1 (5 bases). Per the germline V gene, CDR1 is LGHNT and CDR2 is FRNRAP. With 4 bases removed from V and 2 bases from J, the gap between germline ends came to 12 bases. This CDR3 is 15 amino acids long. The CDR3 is CASGYAPGAGNTIYF. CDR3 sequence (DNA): TGTGCTAGTGGTTACGCCCCGGGGGCTGGAAACACCATATATTTT.

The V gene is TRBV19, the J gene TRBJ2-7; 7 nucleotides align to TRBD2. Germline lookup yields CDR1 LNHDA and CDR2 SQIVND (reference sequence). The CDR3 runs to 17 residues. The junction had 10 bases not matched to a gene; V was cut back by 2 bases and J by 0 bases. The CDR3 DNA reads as TGTGCCAGTAGTATAAGTTGGCGGGAGCTCATCTCCTACGAGCAGTACTTC. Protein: CASSISWRELISYEQYF.

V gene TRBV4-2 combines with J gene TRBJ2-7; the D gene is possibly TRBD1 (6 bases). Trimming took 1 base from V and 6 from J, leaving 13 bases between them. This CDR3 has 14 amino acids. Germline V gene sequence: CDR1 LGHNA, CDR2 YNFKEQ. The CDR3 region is CASSQGQETGEQYF. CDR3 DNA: TGTGCCAGCAGCCAAGGACAGGAAACAGGCGAGCAGTACTTC.

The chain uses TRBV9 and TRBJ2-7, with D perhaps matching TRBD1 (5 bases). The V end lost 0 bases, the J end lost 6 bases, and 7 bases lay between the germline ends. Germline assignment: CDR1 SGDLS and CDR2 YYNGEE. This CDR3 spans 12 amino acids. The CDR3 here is CASSVAGLEQYF. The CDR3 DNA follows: TGTGCCAGCAGCGTAGCAGGGCTCGAGCAGTACTTC.

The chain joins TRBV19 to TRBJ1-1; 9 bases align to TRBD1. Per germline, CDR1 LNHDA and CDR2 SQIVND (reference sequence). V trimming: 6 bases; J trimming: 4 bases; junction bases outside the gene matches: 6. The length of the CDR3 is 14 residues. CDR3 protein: CASSPGQGITEAFF. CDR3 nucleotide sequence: TGTGCCAGTAGCCCGGGACAGGGTATCACTGAAGCTTTCTTT.

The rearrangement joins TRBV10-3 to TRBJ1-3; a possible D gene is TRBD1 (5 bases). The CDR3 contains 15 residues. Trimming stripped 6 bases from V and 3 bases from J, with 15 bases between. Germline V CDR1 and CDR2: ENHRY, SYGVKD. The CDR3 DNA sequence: TGTGCCATCAGATTCGGAGACAGCATTGGAAACACCATATATTTT. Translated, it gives CAIRFGDSIGNTIYF.

The CDR3, as DNA: TGTGCCAGCAGTCTTATGCCCGGGACTAGCGGGACCTACAATGAGCAGTTCTTC. Residues: CASSLMPGTSGTYNEQFF. The rearrangement joins TRBV27 to TRBJ2-1; 13 bases are a match to TRBD2. The CDR3 extends over 18 amino acids. Germline V gene lookup returns CDR1 MNHEY and CDR2 SMNVEV (reference sequence). V shed 5 bases and J 2 bases; nucleotides not matched to a gene: 9.

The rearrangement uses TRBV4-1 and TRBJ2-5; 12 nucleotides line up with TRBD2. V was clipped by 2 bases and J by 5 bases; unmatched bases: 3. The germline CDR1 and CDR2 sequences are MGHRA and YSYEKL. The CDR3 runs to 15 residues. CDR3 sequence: CASSQRLAGVETQYF. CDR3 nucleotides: TGCGCCAGCAGCCAAAGACTAGCGGGAGTGGAGACCCAGTACTTC.

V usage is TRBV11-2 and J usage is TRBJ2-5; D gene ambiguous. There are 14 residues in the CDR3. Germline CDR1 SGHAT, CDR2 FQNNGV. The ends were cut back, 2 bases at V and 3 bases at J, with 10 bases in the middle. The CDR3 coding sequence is TGTGCCAGCAGCTTAAGACCCGCCGAAGAGACCCAGTACTTC. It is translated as CASSLRPAEETQYF.

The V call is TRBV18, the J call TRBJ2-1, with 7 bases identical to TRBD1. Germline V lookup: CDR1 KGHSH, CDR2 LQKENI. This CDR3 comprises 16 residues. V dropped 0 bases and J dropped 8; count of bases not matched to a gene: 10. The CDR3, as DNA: TGTGCCAGCTCACCACCGGGGGCAGGGGGAAGTGATGAGCAGTTCTTC. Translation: CASSPPGAGGSDEQFF.

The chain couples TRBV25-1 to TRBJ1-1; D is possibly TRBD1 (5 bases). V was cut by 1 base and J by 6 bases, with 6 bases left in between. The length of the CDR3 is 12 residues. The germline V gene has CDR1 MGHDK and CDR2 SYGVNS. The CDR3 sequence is CASSEWGAEAFF. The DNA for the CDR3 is TGTGCCAGCAGTGAATGGGGGGCTGAAGCTTTCTTT. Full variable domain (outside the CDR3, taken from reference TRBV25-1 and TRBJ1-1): EADIYQTPRYLVIGTGKKITLECSQTMGHDKMYWYQQDPGMELHLIHYSYGVNSTEKGDLSSESTVSRIRTEHFPLTLESARPSHTSQYLCASSEWGAEAFFGQGTRLTVV.

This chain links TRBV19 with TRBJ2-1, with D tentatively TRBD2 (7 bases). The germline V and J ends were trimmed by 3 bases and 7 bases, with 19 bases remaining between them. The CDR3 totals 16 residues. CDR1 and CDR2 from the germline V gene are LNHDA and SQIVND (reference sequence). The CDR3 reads CASSIAGGGSGNEQFF. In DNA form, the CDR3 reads TGTGCCAGTAGTATCGCCGGGGGCGGGAGCGGAAATGAGCAGTTCTTC.

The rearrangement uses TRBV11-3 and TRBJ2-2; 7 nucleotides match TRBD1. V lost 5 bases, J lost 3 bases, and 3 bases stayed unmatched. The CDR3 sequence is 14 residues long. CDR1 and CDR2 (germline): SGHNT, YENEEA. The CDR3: CASSPQGDTGELFF. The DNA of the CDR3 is TGTGCCAGCAGCCCCCAGGGGGACACCGGGGAGCTGTTTTTT. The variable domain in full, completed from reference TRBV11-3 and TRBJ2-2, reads EAGVVQSPRYKIIEKKQPVAFWCNPISGHNTLYWYLQNLGQGPELLIRYENEEAVDDSQLPKDRFSAERLKGVDSTLKIQPAELGDSAVYLCASSPQGDTGELFFGEGSRLTVL.

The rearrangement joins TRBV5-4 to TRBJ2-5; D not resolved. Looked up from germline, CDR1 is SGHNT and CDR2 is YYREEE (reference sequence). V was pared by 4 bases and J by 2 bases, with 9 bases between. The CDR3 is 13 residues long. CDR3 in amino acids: CASSHPPQETQYF. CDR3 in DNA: TGTGCCAGCAGCCACCCGCCACAAGAGACCCAGTACTTC.

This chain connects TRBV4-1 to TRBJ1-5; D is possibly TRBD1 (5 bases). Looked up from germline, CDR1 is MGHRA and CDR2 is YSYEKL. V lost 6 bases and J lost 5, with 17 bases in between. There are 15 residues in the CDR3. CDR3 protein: CASSFDDGGDQPQHF. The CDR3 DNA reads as TGCGCCAGCAGTTTCGATGACGGAGGGGATCAGCCCCAGCATTTT.